The clone carrying this T cell receptor (beta chain) was found a few times. Only in-frame clones appear in the TCRdb table, and some are missing; sequencing was by immunoSEQ multiplex PCR. The data show about 64,000 clones, with approximately 81% seen just once and 2.5% to 3.5% held by the top ten. This CDR3 comprises 16 residues. Per germline, CDR1 SGHAT and CDR2 FQNNGV. V was trimmed by 1 base and J by 0 bases, leaving 11 bases between them. No patient had autoimmune disease or received systemic immunosuppression. This specimen belongs to a study of OX40 agonist ivuxolimab in advanced cancers. Study background: The patients received ivuxolimab by intravenous route every 2 weeks at 0.01 to 10 mg/kg.

This specimen consisted of CD4+ or CD8+ T cells sorted from blood, obtained in a trial of the OX40 agonist ivuxolimab. The chain links TRBV11-2 to TRBJ2-3; no clear D gene. The sequence derives from an adult with an advanced solid tumor such as melanoma, head and neck, liver or kidney cancer. The CDR3 loop is CASSLAGSYSTDTQYF. The CDR3 nucleotides read TGTGCCAGCAGCTTAGCAGGCAGCTATAGCACAGATACGCAGTATTTT.